One and the same sample provided the 26 T cell receptor beta chains below, sequenced in a study of T cells in Graves' hyperthyroidism and ophthalmopathy. RNA transcripts were the template for amplifying TCR beta CDR3 regions. The TCR CDR3 was amplified in a first-round RT-PCR using the HTBI primer set. TCRdb ran MiXCR on the multiplex PCR reads and lists one entry per CDR3 protein. The sample lists approximately 640,000 distinct CDR3 sequences, 15% to 20% seen once, with 3.5% to 4% in the top ten. The material sequenced was blood. These receptor sequences come from a woman aged 30 to 39 with Graves' hyperthyroidism.

This clonotype was seen many times. The gene calls are TRBV3-1 and TRBJ1-5; D call uncertain. There are 14 residues in the CDR3. Germline CDR1 and CDR2: LGHDT and YNNKEL (reference sequence). V was shortened by 3 bases and J by 7 bases, with 13 bases between the two germline ends. The CDR3 loop is CASSHRERGQPQHF. The CDR3 DNA is TGTGCCAGCAGCCACCGGGAACGAGGACAGCCCCAGCATTTT.

This clonotype has at least ten counts. The J gene is TRBJ1-1, the V gene TRBV15; the D gene is possibly TRBD1 (5 bases). The ends were cut back, 0 bases at V and 0 bases at J, with 11 bases in the middle. CDR1 and CDR2 from the germline V gene are LNHNV and YYDKDF (reference sequence). This CDR3 is 16 amino acids long. The DNA of the CDR3 is TGTGCCACCAGCAGAGATCGTCAGGGAATGAACACTGAAGCTTTCTTT. Amino acids: CATSRDRQGMNTEAFF.

The V call is TRBV7-9, the J call TRBJ2-7, with 8 bases lining up with TRBD1. There are 16 residues in the CDR3. In germline, CDR1 is SEHNR, CDR2 FQNEAQ (reference sequence). Trimming removed 1 base from V and 3 bases from J; junction bases left unmatched: 8. The CDR3 bases are TGTGCCAGCAGCTTAGGCGGGACAGGTGGAAGCTACGAGCAGTACTTC. Protein sequence: CASSLGGTGGSYEQYF.

This clonotype came up many times. This chain joins TRBV12-3 or TRBV12-4 and TRBJ2-1, with D perhaps matching TRBD1 (5 bases). CDR3 length: 16 residues. Between the trimmed V and J ends, which lost 1 base and 2 bases, there was a span of 12 bases. The CDR3 sequence is CASSLEVRVTYNEQFF. The CDR3 nucleotides are TGTGCCAGCAGTTTAGAGGTCAGGGTAACCTACAATGAGCAGTTCTTC.

This sequence joins TRBV20-1 and TRBJ2-1; D may be TRBD2 (5 bases). With 2 bases removed from V and 9 bases from J, the gap between germline ends came to 17 bases. The germline CDR1 and CDR2 sequences are DFQATT and SNEGSKA (reference sequence). The CDR3 runs to 14 residues. The CDR3 here is CSARKSQGGFEQFF. DNA of the CDR3: TGCAGTGCTAGAAAAAGTCAAGGCGGGTTTGAGCAGTTCTTC.

This clonotype has at least ten counts. CDR3 nucleotides: TGCAGTGCTAGGCGAAAAGAGACCCAGTACTTC. It yields the protein CSARRKETQYF. The chain combines TRBV20-1 with TRBJ2-5; D unclear. Per the germline V gene, CDR1 is DFQATT and CDR2 is SNEGSKA (reference sequence). There are 11 residues in the CDR3. Trimming pared 3 bases from V and 3 bases from J, leaving 5 bases between.

This chain connects TRBV29-1 to TRBJ1-1; no reliable D call. The CDR3 loop spans 12 amino acids. The V gene's germline CDR1 is SQVTM and CDR2 ANQGSEA. The V and J ends lost 4 bases and 5 bases respectively, with 11 bases between them. The CDR3 is CSVVLSWTEAFF. CDR3 in DNA: TGCAGCGTTGTTTTGAGTTGGACTGAAGCTTTCTTT.

This clonotype was counted many times. The V call is TRBV27, the J call TRBJ2-7, with 7 bases aligning to TRBD1. CDR3 size: 14 residues. The germline gives CDR1 MNHEY, CDR2 SMNVEV (reference sequence). The junction had 9 bases not matched to a gene; V was cut back by 9 bases and J by 1 base. The CDR3 sequence: CARGHGTESYEQYF. CDR3 nucleotide sequence: TGTGCCAGGGGACACGGGACAGAGTCCTACGAGCAGTACTTC.

This clonotype was detected many times. The chain uses TRBV12-3 or TRBV12-4 and TRBJ2-3; D remains unclear. CDR3 length: 13 residues. The germline V and J ends were trimmed by 1 base and 5 bases, with 7 bases remaining between them. The CDR3 nucleotides read TGTGCCAGCAGTTTAGACTTTAAAGATACGCAGTATTTT. Translated: CASSLDFKDTQYF.

The genes are TRBV5-1 and TRBJ2-1, with 13 bases matching TRBD2. The length of the CDR3 is 16 residues. The ends lost 4 bases at V and 7 bases at J; junction bases unmatched: 8. Looked up from germline, CDR1 is SGHRS and CDR2 is YFSETQ. CDR3 nucleotides: TGCGCCAGCAGCGGGCTACCGGGACTAGCGGGAAATGAGCAGTTCTTC. Its translation is CASSGLPGLAGNEQFF.

This clonotype was observed many times. The gene calls are TRBV7-8 and TRBJ2-7; D unclear. Trimming took off 3 bases at V and 3 bases at J, with 15 bases between the two ends. Germline-derived CDR1 and CDR2 are SGHVS and FQNEAQ. CDR3 length: 15 amino acids. The CDR3 coding sequence is TGTGCCAGCAGCTTGGAACCCGGACCCGACTACGAGCAGTACTTC. This translates into CASSLEPGPDYEQYF.

The sample holds many counts of this clonotype. The CDR3 loop is CASSLGQGVGSPLHF. In DNA form, the CDR3 reads TGTGCCAGCAGCTTAGGACAGGGCGTCGGTTCACCCCTCCACTTT. This rearrangement joins TRBV27 to TRBJ1-6; 8 bases line up with TRBD1. This CDR3 has 15 amino acids. Germline V CDR1 and CDR2: MNHEY, SMNVEV (reference sequence). The junction had 10 bases not matched to a gene; V was cut back by 6 bases and J by 9 bases.

The CDR3 protein is CASGQQDLINQPQHF. The DNA of the CDR3 is TGTGCCAGCGGCCAACAGGATCTTATTAATCAGCCCCAGCATTTT. J is TRBJ1-5 and V is TRBV7-2, with D maybe TRBD1 (5 bases). CDR1 SGHTA and CDR2 FQGNSA come from the germline V gene. There are 15 residues in the CDR3. V lost 8 bases to trimming and J lost 4 bases, with 18 bases between them.

This clonotype was seen a handful of times. This chain connects TRBV3-1 to TRBJ2-2; 12 nucleotides agree with TRBD2. Trimming cost V 1 base and J 7 bases; bases outside gene matches: 4. This CDR3 contains 16 residues. CDR1 is LGHDT, CDR2 YNNKEL, per germline (reference sequence). The CDR3 loop reads CASSQGLAGVVGELFF. The CDR3 DNA follows: TGTGCCAGCAGCCAAGGACTAGCGGGGGTGGTCGGGGAGCTGTTTTTT.

This clonotype was counted only a few times. The rearrangement uses TRBV6-2 or TRBV6-3 and TRBJ2-7, with 11 bases that match TRBD2. V lost 4 bases, J lost 5 bases, and 19 bases stayed unmatched. CDR1 MNHEY and CDR2 SVGEGT come from the germline V gene. The CDR3 consists of 19 residues. As DNA, the CDR3 is TGTGCCAGCAGTTGGAGGGTACTAGCGGGAGAGGCCATCCCCGACGAGCAGTACTTC. This sequence encodes CASSWRVLAGEAIPDEQYF.

The rearrangement links TRBV2 to TRBJ2-7; 8 bases map to TRBD1. Per the germline V gene, CDR1 is SNHLY and CDR2 is FYNNEI. The CDR3 sequence is 16 residues long. Germline trimming cut 6 bases from V and 6 bases from J; bases unmatched to any gene: 16. The CDR3 protein is CASRSAYGQGAFEQYF. As DNA, the CDR3 is TGTGCCAGCAGGAGCGCCTATGGGCAGGGGGCCTTCGAGCAGTACTTC.

The J gene is TRBJ1-1, the V gene TRBV6-6; D may be TRBD1 (5 bases). Germline V gene sequence: CDR1 MNHNY, CDR2 SVGAGI (reference sequence). There are 17 residues in the CDR3. V lost 1 base and J lost 3, with 18 bases in between. The CDR3 loop is CASSYLAGIVGDTEAFF. The CDR3 DNA is TGTGCCAGCAGTTACTTGGCAGGGATAGTAGGGGACACTGAAGCTTTCTTT.

This clonotype showed up many times. The chain recombines TRBV6-1 with TRBJ2-3; the match to TRBD2 covers 7 bases. CDR3 length: 14 residues. J gave up 2 bases and V 10 bases, and 9 bases lay outside the gene matches. Germline lookup yields CDR1 MNHNS and CDR2 SASEGT. The CDR3 DNA reads as TGTGCCATCGTCGGCGGGGGACCCACAGATACGCAGTATTTT. Protein: CAIVGGGPTDTQYF.

The chain links TRBV2 to TRBJ1-2, with a weak D call TRBD1 (6 bases). The V gene's germline CDR1 is SNHLY and CDR2 FYNNEI. V lost 1 base and J lost 8, with 14 bases in between. The CDR3 sequence is 14 residues long. CDR3 amino acids: CASSEVGGAEGYTF. CDR3 DNA sequence: TGTGCCAGCAGTGAAGTGGGGGGCGCGGAGGGCTACACCTTC.

The chain joins TRBV12-3 or TRBV12-4 to TRBJ1-2; a weak D match, TRBD1 (6 bases). Trimming took 3 bases from V and 0 from J, leaving 20 bases between them. The CDR3 covers 18 residues. As DNA, the CDR3 is TGTGCCAGCAGTTTGGGTATGACAGGAGATAATACTAACTATGGCTACACCTTC. Amino acids: CASSLGMTGDNTNYGYTF.

In this sample, this clonotype turned up a few times. The V gene is TRBV10-3, the J gene TRBJ2-2, with 9 bases lining up with TRBD1. The CDR3 totals 16 residues. Germline lookup yields CDR1 ENHRY and CDR2 SYGVKD. With V trimmed by 6 bases and J by 5 bases, 10 bases remained unmatched. CDR3 residues: CAISPRDREETGELFF. The CDR3 DNA follows: TGTGCCATCAGCCCCCGGGACAGGGAGGAAACCGGGGAGCTGTTTTTT.

The chain carries TRBV28 and TRBJ2-3; TRBD2 matches at 10 bases. CDR1 is MDHEN and CDR2 is SYDVKM in the germline V gene. This CDR3 is 15 amino acids long. V dropped 8 bases and J dropped 4; count of bases not matched to a gene: 9. CDR3 sequence (DNA): TGTGCCAGCGCCCCTAGCGGGAGATGGGCAGATACGCAGTATTTT. Translation: CASAPSGRWADTQYF.

This clonotype was counted many times. The J gene is TRBJ2-1, the V gene TRBV28; 12 nucleotides align to TRBD2. Unmatched junction bases numbered 7, after V lost 10 bases and J lost 6 bases. This CDR3 comprises 14 residues. CDR1 and CDR2 from the germline V gene are MDHEN and SYDVKM. Here the CDR3 reads CATLPGLAGNEQFF. The CDR3 coding sequence is TGTGCCACCCTACCGGGACTAGCGGGCAATGAGCAGTTCTTC.

This clonotype was recorded many times. The V gene is TRBV29-1, the J gene TRBJ2-5, with 8 bases fitting TRBD1. Germline loops: CDR1 SQVTM, CDR2 ANQGSEA. This CDR3 comprises 14 residues. The V gene end was trimmed by 4 bases and the J gene end by 5 bases; junction bases not matched to a gene: 9. CDR3 coding DNA: TGCAGCGTTGTCGGGGACAGGTCTTGGGAGACCCAGTACTTC. Encoded protein: CSVVGDRSWETQYF. The full variable domain, with the rest looked up from reference TRBV29-1 and TRBJ2-5, is SAVISQKPSRDICQRGTSLTIQCQVDSQVTMMFWYRQQPGQSLTLIATANQGSEATYESGFVIDKFPISRPNLTFSTLTVSNMSPEDSSIYLCSVVGDRSWETQYFGPGTRLLVL.

The chain carries TRBV20-1 and TRBJ2-7; 7 positions match TRBD2. This CDR3 is built from 15 residues. Germline-derived CDR1 and CDR2 are DFQATT and SNEGSKA (reference sequence). J lost 4 bases, V lost 4 bases, and 13 bases had no gene match. The CDR3 nucleotides read TGCAGTGCTAAGCCTCGACCCGGCGGGGGATACGAGCAGTACTTC. It encodes CSAKPRPGGGYEQYF.

This clonotype was seen at least ten times. V gene TRBV30 combines with J gene TRBJ2-7; no definite D call. Trimming cost V 3 bases and J 0 bases, with 9 bases left between them. Germline assignment: CDR1 GTSNPN and CDR2 SVGIG (reference sequence). This CDR3 contains 13 residues. The CDR3 sequence: CAWRPPSSYEQYF. The CDR3 nucleotides are TGTGCCTGGAGGCCCCCCAGCTCCTACGAGCAGTACTTC.